What follows are 31 T cell receptor beta chains derived from one specimen sequenced in a study of T cells of healthy individuals. TCRdb re-called the 5' RACE reads through MiXCR, storing one row per CDR3 protein. Among around 100,000 distinct CDR3 sequences listed, 15% to 20% were seen once. These receptors were collected from a human donor in good health.

The rearrangement links TRBV20-1 to TRBJ1-6; 7 nucleotides agree with TRBD1. The length of the CDR3 is 15 residues. CDR1 is DFQATT and CDR2 is SNEGSKA in the germline V gene (reference sequence). V lost 0 bases to trimming and J lost 10 bases; unmatched junction nucleotides: 9. CDR3 protein: CSARDSDRFSSPLHF. The CDR3 nucleotides read TGCAGTGCTAGAGATTCGGACAGGTTCTCATCACCCCTCCACTTT.

This clonotype was detected a few times. The rearrangement joins TRBV3-1 to TRBJ2-1, with D tentatively TRBD1 (5 bases). The CDR3 runs 14 residues. V was clipped by 4 bases and J by 10 bases, with 17 bases between them. Per germline, CDR1 LGHDT and CDR2 YNNKEL (reference sequence). CDR3 nucleotide sequence: TGTGCCAGCAGCCCGACGTTGGGGCTGAGGGAGCAGTTCTTC. Amino acid sequence: CASSPTLGLREQFF.

The gene calls are TRBV27 and TRBJ2-7; possibly TRBD2 for D (5 bases). The germline CDR1 and CDR2 sequences are MNHEY and SMNVEV (reference sequence). V lost 7 bases and J 6 bases, leaving 10 bases between the germline ends. The CDR3 sequence is 11 residues long. The CDR3 nucleotides are TGTGCCAGCAAGGTAGGAGGCGAGCAGTACTTC. Translation gives CASKVGGEQYF.

The genes are TRBV7-3 and TRBJ2-1, with TRBD2 matching over 7 bases. This CDR3 has 14 amino acids. Germline V lookup: CDR1 SGHTA, CDR2 FQGTGA. Germline trimming cut 2 bases from V and 7 bases from J; bases unmatched to any gene: 5. The CDR3 region has the DNA TGTGCCAGCAGCTTAGAGACTAGCTCGAATGAGCAGTTCTTC. This translates into CASSLETSSNEQFF.

This clonotype was recorded only once. The chain has TRBV11-2 and TRBJ2-5; 7 bases line up with TRBD1. The germline CDR1 and CDR2 sequences are SGHAT and FQNNGV. With V trimmed by 3 bases and J by 2 bases, 6 bases remained unmatched. The CDR3 length is 15 residues. CDR3: CASSFNRGFQETQYF. The CDR3 bases are TGTGCCAGCAGCTTCAACAGGGGCTTTCAAGAGACCCAGTACTTC.

There are many counts of this clonotype. The chain is built from TRBV20-1 and TRBJ1-5; 9 bases line up with TRBD1. V shed 1 base and J 7 bases; nucleotides not matched to a gene: 5. The CDR3 loop spans 14 amino acids. Per germline, CDR1 DFQATT and CDR2 SNEGSKA (reference sequence). CDR3 DNA sequence: TGCAGTGCTAGAGCGGGACAGGGTGCACAGCCCCAGCATTTT. As protein: CSARAGQGAQPQHF.

This clonotype was counted a few times. The CDR3 loop reads CASSPQGVRGEQYF. Here the CDR3 DNA reads TGTGCCAGCAGCCCGCAGGGGGTTAGAGGCGAGCAGTACTTC. The chain couples TRBV4-2 to TRBJ2-7, with 7 bases aligning to TRBD1. Looked up from germline, CDR1 is LGHNA and CDR2 is YNFKEQ. With 4 bases clipped from V and 6 bases from J, the junction kept 9 bases outside the gene matches. The CDR3 sequence is 14 residues long.

This clonotype was seen at least ten times. The V and J genes are TRBV5-4 and TRBJ2-1, with D perhaps TRBD2 (5 bases). V lost 2 bases and J 9 bases, leaving 15 bases between the germline ends. The CDR3 has 14 residues. Germline V gives CDR1 SGHNT, CDR2 YYREEE (reference sequence). The CDR3: CASSFIGKSGEQFF. CDR3 in DNA: TGTGCCAGCAGCTTCATCGGGAAATCCGGTGAGCAGTTCTTC.

At least ten counts were recorded for this clonotype. V usage is TRBV5-1 and J usage is TRBJ2-2; 7 nucleotides align to TRBD1. The CDR3 spans 14 residues. From germline, CDR1 is SGHRS and CDR2 YFSETQ. J was trimmed by 1 base and V by 7 bases; bases with no gene match: 4. This CDR3 reads CASAGTVNTGELFF. The CDR3 DNA sequence: TGCGCCAGCGCTGGGACAGTGAACACCGGGGAGCTGTTTTTT.

This clonotype has more than one count but fewer than ten. The gene calls are TRBV30 and TRBJ1-1; D remains unclear. Trimming took 5 bases from V and 1 from J, leaving 2 bases between them. This CDR3 has 10 amino acids. Germline V lookup: CDR1 GTSNPN, CDR2 SVGIG (reference sequence). In DNA form, the CDR3 reads TGTGCCTGGTCGAACACTGAAGCTTTCTTT. Translating gives CAWSNTEAFF.

This clonotype was counted only a few times. The chain links TRBV10-3 to TRBJ2-2; 7 bases line up with TRBD1. The ends lost 0 bases at V and 5 bases at J; junction bases unmatched: 9. The CDR3 contains 17 residues. Germline CDR1 is ENHRY and CDR2 is SYGVKD. Here the CDR3 reads CAISESDHRQGTGELFF. DNA of the CDR3: TGTGCCATCAGTGAGTCGGACCACCGACAGGGAACCGGGGAGCTGTTTTTT.

This clonotype was observed many times. The chain couples TRBV18 to TRBJ2-5; D not certain. In germline, CDR1 is KGHSH, CDR2 LQKENI. This CDR3 is 15 amino acids long. Trimming pared 4 bases from V and 4 bases from J, leaving 16 bases between. In nucleotides, the CDR3 is TGTGCCAGCTCACTGGCGTTGCAGGCCCCAGAGACCCAGTACTTC. Protein sequence: CASSLALQAPETQYF.

This clonotype has just a few counts. The J gene is TRBJ2-3, the V gene TRBV27; D may be TRBD1 (6 bases). Trimming cost V 2 bases and J 2 bases, with 11 bases left between them. This CDR3 has 15 residues. The germline CDR1 and CDR2 sequences are MNHEY and SMNVEV (reference sequence). CDR3 DNA: TGTGCCAGCAGTTTAATAGGGGGAGCCACAGATACGCAGTATTTT. This sequence encodes CASSLIGGATDTQYF.

This clonotype occurred many times. The chain recombines TRBV10-3 with TRBJ1-2; D is uncertain. Germline V CDR1 and CDR2: ENHRY, SYGVKD. The CDR3 has 11 amino acids. V was pared by 2 bases and J by 8 bases, with 6 bases between. This CDR3 reads CAISEPSGYTF. CDR3 in DNA: TGTGCCATCAGTGAGCCTTCGGGCTACACCTTC.

There are a few counts of this clonotype. The chain employs TRBV29-1 and TRBJ2-1, with D hard to call. Germline CDR1 and CDR2: SQVTM and ANQGSEA. Trimming took 7 bases from V and 10 from J, leaving 11 bases between them. The CDR3 consists of 10 residues. In nucleotides, the CDR3 is TGCAGCGGTATAGACGGAGAGCAGTTCTTC. Its protein product is CSGIDGEQFF.

This clonotype was counted a few times. The chain is built from TRBV2 and TRBJ2-3, with D possibly TRBD2 on 5 matching bases. With 11 bases removed from V and 4 bases from J, the gap between germline ends came to 19 bases. This CDR3 is 14 amino acids long. CDR1 and CDR2 from the germline V gene are SNHLY and FYNNEI. CDR3 amino acids: CAWRVTQSSDTQYF. CDR3 nucleotide sequence: TGTGCCTGGCGGGTAACCCAATCCTCAGATACGCAGTATTTT.

There are a few counts of this clonotype. This sequence joins TRBV7-8 and TRBJ1-1; D not certain. Germline values: CDR1 SGHVS, CDR2 FQNEAQ. With 5 bases removed from V and 4 bases from J, the gap between germline ends came to 14 bases. The CDR3 length is 14 residues. The CDR3 reads CASSQAPQVTEAFF. The CDR3 bases are TGTGCCAGCAGCCAGGCCCCACAAGTCACTGAAGCTTTCTTT.

This clonotype was observed a few times. The chain has TRBV7-9 and TRBJ2-1; 7 bases are a match to TRBD1. V lost 3 bases and J lost 6; bases outside the gene matches: 8. CDR1 and CDR2 from the germline V gene are SEHNR and FQNEAQ (reference sequence). The CDR3 extends over 15 amino acids. The CDR3 loop reads CASSFRGGVLNEQFF. The DNA for the CDR3 is TGTGCCAGCAGCTTTAGAGGGGGCGTTCTCAATGAGCAGTTCTTC. The full variable domain, with the rest looked up from reference TRBV7-9 and TRBJ2-1, is DTGVSQNPRHKITKRGQNVTFRCDPISEHNRLYWYRQTLGQGPEFLTYFQNEAQLEKSRLLSDRFSAERPKGSFSTLEIQRTEQGDSAMYLCASSFRGGVLNEQFFGPGTRLTVL.

This clonotype was recorded many times. The chain has TRBV9 and TRBJ2-1, with 9 positions matching TRBD2. CDR1 is SGDLS and CDR2 is YYNGEE in the germline V gene. The CDR3 consists of 16 residues. The J segment lost 4 bases and the V segment lost 5 bases, leaving 10 bases of the junction unmatched. The DNA for the CDR3 is TGTGCCAGCAGTGTGATGGCGGGAGGGCCGTACAATGAGCAGTTCTTC. Protein sequence: CASSVMAGGPYNEQFF.

The chain recombines TRBV7-2 with TRBJ2-5; the match to TRBD2 covers 12 bases. Germline V gene lookup returns CDR1 SGHTA and CDR2 FQGNSA. The CDR3 runs to 17 residues. V shed 5 bases and J 6 bases; nucleotides not matched to a gene: 13. CDR3 in amino acids: CASSLNLLAGGRQTQYF. In nucleotides, the CDR3 is TGTGCCAGCAGCCTCAACCTACTAGCGGGAGGTCGGCAGACCCAGTACTTC.

This clonotype was detected many times. The gene calls are TRBV6-2 or TRBV6-3 and TRBJ2-7; unclear D gene. The germline V gene has CDR1 MNHEY and CDR2 SVGEGT. The V end was cut by 2 bases, the J end by 4 bases, with 9 bases between. This CDR3 is 13 amino acids long. DNA of the CDR3: TGTGCCAGCAGTTACGGTTTAGGGTACGAGCAGTACTTC. Encoded protein: CASSYGLGYEQYF.

This chain links TRBV5-1 with TRBJ2-2; D is unclear. Germline CDR1 is SGHRS and CDR2 is YFSETQ. This CDR3 has 12 residues. With 1 base removed from V and 6 bases from J, the gap between germline ends came to 4 bases. CDR3 nucleotides: TGCGCCAGCAGCTTGTATCCCGGGGAGCTGTTTTTT. Amino acid sequence: CASSLYPGELFF.

This clonotype was recorded at least ten times. This chain links TRBV30 with TRBJ2-4; TRBD2 matches 7 bases. Germline V gene data show CDR1 as GTSNPN and CDR2 as SVGIG (reference sequence). The CDR3 has 15 residues. Germline trimming cut 7 bases from V and 6 bases from J; bases unmatched to any gene: 15. The CDR3 reads CASEPSRTRGNIQYF. DNA for the CDR3: TGTGCCTCGGAGCCATCCCGGACTAGGGGAAACATTCAGTACTTC.

The gene calls are TRBV4-1 and TRBJ2-5; either TRBD1 or TRBD2 may supply D (5 bases each). V lost 1 base to trimming and J lost 5 bases, with 11 bases between them. Per the germline V gene, CDR1 is MGHRA and CDR2 is YSYEKL. This CDR3 comprises 14 residues. The CDR3 protein is CASSQGGDGETQYF. DNA of the CDR3: TGCGCCAGCAGCCAAGGAGGGGACGGGGAGACCCAGTACTTC.

J is TRBJ2-1 and V is TRBV12-3 or TRBV12-4, with TRBD1 as a possible D gene (6 bases). The length of the CDR3 is 17 residues. Deletions cut 7 bases from V and 2 bases from J, with 21 bases between. In DNA form, the CDR3 reads TGTGCCAGCACCGTACAGGGCCCGAGAGGCCCCTACAATGAGCAGTTCTTC. It translates to CASTVQGPRGPYNEQFF.

This CDR3 is CASSSPHRSGAGANVLTF. CDR3 bases: TGTGCCAGCAGCTCCCCCCATCGGTCGGGGGCTGGGGCCAACGTCCTGACTTTC. The chain employs TRBV9 and TRBJ2-6; TRBD2 is a possible D gene (6 bases). The CDR3 length is 18 residues. CDR1 and CDR2 (germline): SGDLS, YYNGEE. Trimming took off 4 bases at V and 2 bases at J, with 19 bases between the two ends.

The chain carries TRBV7-9 and TRBJ2-5; 16 bases are a match to TRBD2. Germline V gene sequence: CDR1 SEHNR, CDR2 FQNEAQ (reference sequence). The J segment lost 4 bases and the V segment lost 5 bases, leaving 10 bases of the junction unmatched. The CDR3 runs to 18 residues. CDR3 DNA sequence: TGTGCCAGCAGCCCGGTGGGGACTAGCGGGAGGGCCACAGAGACCCAGTACTTC. Translation: CASSPVGTSGRATETQYF.

This clonotype was seen a few times. The chain carries TRBV6-5 and TRBJ2-3, with D possibly matching TRBD1 (6 bases). The CDR3 contains 13 residues. CDR1 is MNHEY, CDR2 SVGAGI, per germline. Between the trimmed V and J ends, which lost 6 bases and 4 bases, there was a span of 11 bases. The CDR3 DNA follows: TGTGCCAGCAGATCCTCAGGGGCAGATACGCAGTATTTT. Protein sequence: CASRSSGADTQYF.

This clonotype showed up many times. V gene TRBV6-2 or TRBV6-3 combines with J gene TRBJ1-2; D not certain. Germline loops: CDR1 MNHEY, CDR2 SVGEGT. V was shortened by 4 bases and J by 4 bases, with 10 bases between the two germline ends. The length of the CDR3 is 13 residues. The CDR3 region has the DNA TGTGCCAGCAGTTGGGAGCCTAGCTATGGCTACACCTTC. It is translated as CASSWEPSYGYTF.

Note on this clonotype: A much larger clone differs by one base, so this may be a read error. The V gene is TRBV20-1, the J gene TRBJ1-1; D is possibly TRBD1 (6 bases). This CDR3 has 16 amino acids. The germline V gene has CDR1 DFQATT and CDR2 SNEGSKA (reference sequence). V was shortened by 4 bases and J by 5 bases, with 23 bases between the two germline ends. In DNA, the CDR3 is TGCAGTGCTAAAACTCCGGGACATGGGGCGCGGACTGAAGCTTTCTTT. Translation gives CSAKTPGHGARTEAFF.

V and J are TRBV2 and TRBJ1-3, with D tentatively TRBD1 (5 bases). V lost 8 bases and J lost 7, with 12 bases in between. Germline assignment: CDR1 SNHLY and CDR2 FYNNEI. The CDR3 covers 12 residues. As DNA, the CDR3 is TGTGCCAGCGGCAGGGTAGGGAACACCATATATTTT. It yields the protein CASGRVGNTIYF.